A selection of T cell receptor beta chains follows, all from one sample in a study of T cell responses to AZD1222 COVID-19 vaccine. Some clones are missing from TCRdb's copy, which holds only in-frame ones; the method was immunoSEQ multiplex PCR. The sample has 90,000 to 110,000 clones, more than 70% seen once; the top ten hold about 9.3%. The input for sequencing was peripheral blood, taken on day 0 of AZD1222 vaccination. The receptors stem from an adult in good health. Each CDR3 is given with its conserved first and last residue. D genes are given only for firm matches. Clone size is stated in some rows and not others, as once, few, many or a class when expanded.

D gene: .
clone size: .
J gene: TRBJ1-2
V gene: TRBV5-5
CDR3 DNA: TGTGCCAGCAGCCCGGGGCCCTATGGCTACACCTTC
CDR3 protein: CASSPGPYGYTF

D gene: TRBD2
clone size: .
J gene: TRBJ2-2
V gene: TRBV5-4
CDR3 DNA: TGTGCCAGCAGCTCCTCCCTTGCGGGAGAAATCGGGGAGCTGTTTTTT
CDR3 protein: CASSSSLAGEIGELFF

D gene: TRBD1
clone size: .
J gene: TRBJ2-3
V gene: TRBV18
CDR3 DNA: TGTGCCAGCTCACCATATGGGACAGGGGGCGCAGATACGCAGTATTTT
CDR3 protein: CASSPYGTGGADTQYF

D gene: .
clone size: .
J gene: TRBJ2-2
V gene: TRBV6-5
CDR3 DNA: TGTGCCAGCAGCACCGGGACCAACACCGGGGAGCTGTTTTTT
CDR3 protein: CASSTGTNTGELFF

D gene: .
clone size: .
J gene: TRBJ1-5
V gene: TRBV5-1
CDR3 DNA: TGCGCCAGCAGCGGACATGGGAGGTTTCAGCCCCAGCATTTT
CDR3 protein: CASSGHGRFQPQHF

D gene: .
clone size: .
J gene: TRBJ1-2
V gene: TRBV29-1
CDR3 DNA: TGCAGCGCCCACCTGGGGACTAACTATGGCTACACCTTC
CDR3 protein: CSAHLGTNYGYTF

D gene: .
clone size: .
J gene: TRBJ1-5
V gene: TRBV10-3
CDR3 DNA: TGTGCCATTCGACAGGATAATCAGCCCCAGCATTTT
CDR3 protein: CAIRQDNQPQHF

D gene: TRBD1
clone size: .
J gene: TRBJ2-7
V gene: TRBV25-1
CDR3 DNA: TGTGCCAGCAGTGGGGGGGCCGGACAGGGGCCTTCCTACGAGCAGTACTTC
CDR3 protein: CASSGGAGQGPSYEQYF

D gene: TRBD1
clone size: .
J gene: TRBJ1-1
V gene: TRBV19
CDR3 DNA: TGTGCCAGTAGTAAGGACAGGGAAACTGAAGCTTTCTTT
CDR3 protein: CASSKDRETEAFF

D gene: .
clone size: .
J gene: TRBJ1-2
V gene: TRBV12-3/TRBV12-4
CDR3 DNA: TGTGCCAGCAGGGGTTTCTATGGCTACACCTTC
CDR3 protein: CASRGFYGYTF

D gene: TRBD1
clone size: .
J gene: TRBJ1-2
V gene: TRBV16
CDR3 DNA: TGTGCCAGCAGCCCAGGGGGTGATGGCTACACCTTC
CDR3 protein: CASSPGGDGYTF

D gene: .
clone size: .
J gene: TRBJ2-1
V gene: TRBV19
CDR3 DNA: TGTGCCAGTAGTATGAAAACTAGCACTGAGCAGTTCTTC
CDR3 protein: CASSMKTSTEQFF

D gene: .
clone size: once
J gene: TRBJ2-1
V gene: TRBV7-9
CDR3 DNA: TGTGCCAGCAGCTTATTAGGGGACACCTACAATGAGCAGTTCTTC
CDR3 protein: CASSLLGDTYNEQFF

D gene: TRBD1
clone size: .
J gene: TRBJ2-7
V gene: TRBV5-4
CDR3 DNA: TGTGCCAGCAGCGGGGGACAGGGGGCCCTCAGGATGGGAGAGCAGTACTTC
CDR3 protein: CASSGGQGALRMGEQYF

D gene: TRBD1
clone size: .
J gene: TRBJ1-1
V gene: TRBV5-1
CDR3 DNA: TGCGCCAGCAGCCTGGGACAGGGAATGGGCACTGAAGCTTTCTTT
CDR3 protein: CASSLGQGMGTEAFF

D gene: .
clone size: .
J gene: TRBJ2-1
V gene: TRBV7-6
CDR3 DNA: TGTGCCAGCAGCTTAACAGGTGACAATGAGCAGTTCTTC
CDR3 protein: CASSLTGDNEQFF

D gene: TRBD1
clone size: .
J gene: TRBJ1-5
V gene: TRBV6-1
CDR3 DNA: TGTGCCAGCAGTGCCTACCCATGGACAGGGGGGGGCAATCAGCCCCAGCATTTT
CDR3 protein: CASSAYPWTGGGNQPQHF

D gene: .
clone size: once
J gene: TRBJ1-4
V gene: TRBV28
CDR3 DNA: TGTGCCACCCAACGACCTTCAACTAATGAAAAACTGTTTTTT
CDR3 protein: CATQRPSTNEKLFF

D gene: .
clone size: .
J gene: TRBJ1-4
V gene: TRBV5-1
CDR3 DNA: TGCGCCAGCAGCTTGGGGCCGGCCCCGGAAAAACTGTTTTTT
CDR3 protein: CASSLGPAPEKLFF

D gene: .
clone size: .
J gene: TRBJ2-1
V gene: TRBV19
CDR3 DNA: TGTGCCAGTAGTAGGTGGGACTCCTACAATGAGCAGTTCTTC
CDR3 protein: CASSRWDSYNEQFF

D gene: .
clone size: .
J gene: TRBJ1-4
V gene: TRBV14
CDR3 DNA: TGTGCCAGCAGCCCGTTGGAGGCGGCGGGGCAGGAAAAACTGTTTTTT
CDR3 protein: CASSPLEAAGQEKLFF

D gene: .
clone size: .
J gene: TRBJ1-2
V gene: TRBV24-1
CDR3 DNA: TGTGCCACCAGTGATTTCTCGGGGTTTTATGGCTACACCTTC
CDR3 protein: CATSDFSGFYGYTF

D gene: .
clone size: .
J gene: TRBJ2-7
V gene: TRBV11-2
CDR3 DNA: TGTGCCAGCAGCTTCCTCCCCTACGAGCAGTACTTC
CDR3 protein: CASSFLPYEQYF

D gene: .
clone size: .
J gene: TRBJ1-5
V gene: TRBV28
CDR3 DNA: TGTGCCAGCAGTTTACAGGGCCATAGCAATCAGCCCCAGCATTTT
CDR3 protein: CASSLQGHSNQPQHF

D gene: .
clone size: .
J gene: TRBJ2-7
V gene: TRBV28
CDR3 DNA: TGTGCCAGCACCGTAGGGGGGGCCCAAACCTACGAGCAGTACTTC
CDR3 protein: CASTVGGAQTYEQYF

D gene: TRBD1
clone size: few
J gene: TRBJ2-1
V gene: TRBV23-1
CDR3 DNA: TGCGCCAGCAGTGACAGGGGTACTTACAATGAGCAGTTCTTC
CDR3 protein: CASSDRGTYNEQFF

D gene: TRBD2
clone size: .
J gene: TRBJ2-2
V gene: TRBV7-3
CDR3 DNA: TGTGCCAGCAGCTTACGACGGGAGGGCGGGGAGCTGTTTTTT
CDR3 protein: CASSLRREGGELFF

D gene: TRBD1
clone size: once
J gene: TRBJ2-1
V gene: TRBV5-1
CDR3 DNA: TGCGCCAGCAGCTTGGCCCTACAGGGGACAGCCTCCTACAATGAGCAGTTCTTC
CDR3 protein: CASSLALQGTASYNEQFF

D gene: .
clone size: .
J gene: TRBJ2-1
V gene: TRBV10-2
CDR3 DNA: TGCGCCAGCAGTGAGTTGGATGAGCAGTTCTTC
CDR3 protein: CASSELDEQFF